Presented here are 31 T cell receptor beta chains from one specimen sequenced in a study of blood T cell repertoires in COVID-19. Clones were sequenced by immunoSEQ multiplex PCR, and TCRdb holds only the in-frame ones, with some missing. The data show tens of thousands of clones, with less than 90% seen just once and over 25% held by the top ten. The sequenced material came from peripheral blood. These receptors all come from a human donor in a cohort sampled during active COVID-19.

This clone was found once. This chain links TRBV6-1 with TRBJ2-7, with a tentative D call TRBD2 (7 bases). Looked up from germline, CDR1 is MNHNS and CDR2 is SASEGT. Trimming took 3 bases from V and 4 from J, leaving 13 bases between them. The CDR3 spans 14 residues. The CDR3 region is CASSDGGARYEQYF. CDR3 nucleotides: TGTGCCAGCAGTGATGGGGGGGCCCGTTACGAGCAGTACTTC.

This chain connects TRBV7-9 to TRBJ2-1, with D tentatively TRBD2 (5 bases). The CDR3 has 16 residues. The germline V and J ends were trimmed by 5 bases and 6 bases, with 20 bases remaining between them. Germline values: CDR1 SEHNR, CDR2 FQNEAQ (reference sequence). CDR3 nucleotide sequence: TGTGCCAGCAGCCCAGGCGCGGGCCATCTTGCCAATGAGCAGTTCTTC. Protein sequence: CASSPGAGHLANEQFF.

The J gene is TRBJ2-1, the V gene TRBV9, with D maybe TRBD1 (5 bases). In germline, CDR1 is SGDLS, CDR2 YYNGEE. This CDR3 has 14 residues. V lost 0 bases to trimming and J lost 7 bases, with 11 bases between them. As DNA, the CDR3 is TGTGCCAGCAGCGTAGGAGACAGTGCAAATGAGCAGTTCTTC. This encodes CASSVGDSANEQFF.

The genes are TRBV3-1 (or the pseudogene TRBV3-2) and TRBJ2-5; tentative D call: TRBD2 (5 bases). The ends were cut back, 2 bases at V and 3 bases at J, with 10 bases in the middle. The CDR3 spans 14 residues. Germline V CDR1 and CDR2: LGHDT, YNNKEL (reference sequence). The CDR3 protein is CASSQPPSKETQYF. The CDR3 bases are TGTGCCAGCAGCCAACCCCCTAGCAAAGAGACCCAGTACTTC.

The chain combines TRBV25-1 with TRBJ1-1; D is perhaps TRBD1 (5 bases). V was shortened by 5 bases and J by 1 base, with 5 bases between the two germline ends. Per the germline V gene, CDR1 is MGHDK and CDR2 is SYGVNS. The CDR3 totals 12 residues. This CDR3 is CASSRGNTEAFF. In DNA, the CDR3 is TGTGCCAGCAGTAGGGGGAACACTGAAGCTTTCTTT.

Here the CDR3 DNA reads TGCAGCGCCGTAAAGGGACAGCGGAGTCAAGAGACCCAGTACTTC. Protein product: CSAVKGQRSQETQYF. The chain is built from TRBV29-1 and TRBJ2-5; 7 nucleotides align to TRBD1. Germline CDR1 reads SQVTM; CDR2 reads ANQGSEA. The CDR3 contains 15 residues. Trimming removed 7 bases from V and 2 bases from J; junction bases left unmatched: 13.

The chain employs TRBV5-1 and TRBJ1-6; 7 nucleotides agree with TRBD1. Germline V gene lookup returns CDR1 SGHRS and CDR2 YFSETQ. With V trimmed by 4 bases and J by 10 bases, 5 bases remained unmatched. The CDR3 totals 13 residues. CDR3 sequence reads: CASSVGDSSPLHF. The CDR3 region has the DNA TGCGCCAGCAGCGTAGGGGACAGCTCACCCCTCCACTTT.

The rearrangement links TRBV24-1 to TRBJ1-2; 10 nucleotides line up with TRBD1. The CDR3 consists of 16 residues. Trimming cost V 2 bases and J 5 bases; bases outside gene matches: 7. Germline values: CDR1 KGHDR, CDR2 SFDVKD. CDR3 coding DNA: TGTGCCACCAGTGATTCCGGGACAGGGGCGTATTATGGCTACACCTTC. Protein product: CATSDSGTGAYYGYTF.

The CDR3 DNA sequence: TGTGCCAGCAGCGCCATCTCCCTAGCGGGAGATACGCAGTATTTT. Translation: CASSAISLAGDTQYF. This chain uses TRBV7-9 with TRBJ2-3, with TRBD2 identical over 8 bases. The CDR3 length is 15 residues. V was clipped by 5 bases and J by 5 bases; unmatched bases: 9. The germline CDR1 and CDR2 sequences are SEHNR and FQNEAQ (reference sequence).

This chain uses TRBV14 with TRBJ2-1; 8 bases are a match to TRBD1. The CDR3 runs to 16 residues. V lost 5 bases, J lost 7 bases, and 13 bases stayed unmatched. Per the germline V gene, CDR1 is SGHDN and CDR2 is FVKESK. CDR3 coding DNA: TGTGCCAGCAGCACGCGGGACAGGACCCTAGGGAATGAGCAGTTCTTC. Translating gives CASSTRDRTLGNEQFF.

V usage is TRBV5-1 and J usage is TRBJ1-1; TRBD1 might be the D (5 bases). This CDR3 is 14 amino acids long. V shed 2 bases and J shed 2 bases, with 10 bases lying between them. Per germline, CDR1 SGHRS and CDR2 YFSETQ. The CDR3 nucleotides read TGCGCCAGCAGCTTTGACAGTGTCAACACTGAAGCTTTCTTT. Amino acid sequence: CASSFDSVNTEAFF.

This rearrangement joins TRBV6-4 to TRBJ2-3; tentatively, D is TRBD1 (6 bases). The CDR3 extends over 14 amino acids. From germline, CDR1 is MRHNA and CDR2 SNTAGT. The V end was cut by 0 bases, the J end by 3 bases, with 7 bases between. CDR3 sequence reads: CASSDSQGTDTQYF. CDR3 DNA: TGTGCCAGCAGTGACTCCCAGGGGACAGATACGCAGTATTTT.

This clone was counted a few times. This chain joins TRBV7-9 and TRBJ1-2; D ambiguous. Between the trimmed V and J ends, which lost 3 bases and 3 bases, there was a span of 11 bases. Germline V CDR1 and CDR2: SEHNR, FQNEAQ (reference sequence). The CDR3 totals 14 residues. CDR3 in amino acids: CASSFQEGDYGYTF. Here the CDR3 DNA reads TGTGCCAGCAGCTTCCAGGAAGGCGACTATGGCTACACCTTC.

The chain is built from TRBV29-1 and TRBJ2-2; TRBD1 aligns across 9 bases. J lost 7 bases, V lost 7 bases, and 19 bases had no gene match. CDR1 SQVTM and CDR2 ANQGSEA come from the germline V gene. CDR3 length: 17 residues. The CDR3 DNA sequence: TGCAGCGGCGCCCTCAAACCGGGACAGGGTTCAAACGGGGAGCTGTTTTTT. Translated: CSGALKPGQGSNGELFF.

This chain uses TRBV6-2 or TRBV6-3 with TRBJ2-5; the D gene is possibly TRBD2 (6 bases). The germline CDR1 and CDR2 sequences are MNHEY and SVGEGT. V was clipped by 5 bases and J by 5 bases, with 15 bases between them. The CDR3 contains 14 residues. The chain's CDR3 is CASSGRWAGETQYF. In DNA form, the CDR3 reads TGTGCCAGCAGTGGTCGCTGGGCGGGGGAGACCCAGTACTTC.

The V call is TRBV7-2, the J call TRBJ1-1; possible D gene TRBD1, 5 bases. Germline CDR1 reads SGHTA; CDR2 reads FQGNSA. This CDR3 has 14 residues. Trimming shortened V by 4 bases and J by 5 bases, and 14 bases separated the two germline ends. The CDR3 bases are TGTGCCAGCAGCTCGGAAGGGGTGCGGACTGAAGCTTTCTTT. Protein product: CASSSEGVRTEAFF.

The chain recombines TRBV27 with TRBJ1-5, with unresolved D. V was cut by 5 bases and J by 0 bases, with 14 bases left in between. CDR3 length equals 16 residues. CDR1 MNHEY and CDR2 SMNVEV come from the germline V gene (reference sequence). CDR3 bases: TGTGCCAGCAGTCCCAACGTGGGAGGTAGCAATCAGCCCCAGCATTTT. It specifies CASSPNVGGSNQPQHF.

This clone has only one observation. The chain links TRBV18 to TRBJ2-7; TRBD2 is a possible D gene (6 bases). This CDR3 is 14 amino acids long. The germline V gene encodes CDR1 KGHSH and CDR2 LQKENI. V shed 1 base and J shed 5 bases, with 12 bases lying between them. The CDR3 DNA follows: TGTGCCAGCTCACCACTCGGGGGAGTCAACGAGCAGTACTTC. This encodes CASSPLGGVNEQYF.

DNA of the CDR3: TGTGCCAGCAGGGGACAGGGAGGTACTGAAGCTTTCTTT. Translation: CASRGQGGTEAFF. V usage is TRBV2 and J usage is TRBJ1-1, with TRBD1 identical over 9 bases. The CDR3 is 13 residues long. J gave up 5 bases and V 6 bases, and 4 bases lay outside the gene matches. Germline V gene data show CDR1 as SNHLY and CDR2 as FYNNEI.

The chain couples TRBV2 to TRBJ2-1; 7 bases agree with TRBD2. Germline CDR1 SNHLY, CDR2 FYNNEI. CDR3 length equals 15 residues. V lost 4 bases and J lost 6; bases outside the gene matches: 9. CDR3 DNA: TGTGCCAGCAGTGCGGCTAGCGGCCTCATCAATGAGCAGTTCTTC. This codes for CASSAASGLINEQFF.

The chain employs TRBV24-1 and TRBJ1-4; 7 nucleotides match TRBD1. The CDR3 contains 14 residues. Germline-derived CDR1 and CDR2 are KGHDR and SFDVKD. With 5 bases clipped from V and 7 bases from J, the junction kept 6 bases outside the gene matches. CDR3 coding DNA: TGTGCCACCAGTGGTGACAGGGATGGTGAAAAACTGTTTTTT. Amino acids: CATSGDRDGEKLFF.

The chain joins TRBV29-1 to TRBJ1-2; the D is unclear. Germline CDR1 and CDR2: SQVTM and ANQGSEA. The CDR3 is 14 amino acids. V was clipped by 5 bases and J by 0 bases, with 13 bases between them. CDR3 in amino acids: CSVLNRQANYGYTF. For the CDR3, the DNA is TGCAGCGTTCTAAATCGCCAAGCTAACTATGGCTACACCTTC.

The V gene is TRBV27, the J gene TRBJ1-1, with D possibly matching TRBD1 (5 bases). This CDR3 is 14 amino acids long. V lost 2 bases and J lost 1, with 8 bases in between. Germline CDR1 MNHEY, CDR2 SMNVEV (reference sequence). CDR3 coding DNA: TGTGCCAGCAGTTTAGGGGCTCCGAACACTGAAGCTTTCTTT. Translating it yields CASSLGAPNTEAFF.

J is TRBJ2-5 and V is TRBV3-1 (or the pseudogene TRBV3-2), with D unclear. This CDR3 comprises 12 residues. The V end was cut by 2 bases, the J end by 3 bases, with 4 bases between. Germline V lookup: CDR1 LGHDT, CDR2 YNNKEL (reference sequence). DNA of the CDR3: TGTGCCAGCAGCCAACCAGAAGAGACCCAGTACTTC. Amino acids: CASSQPEETQYF.

The chain has TRBV7-3 and TRBJ2-6; TRBD1 matches 7 bases. Looked up from germline, CDR1 is SGHTA and CDR2 is FQGTGA. Trimming removed 5 bases from V and 0 bases from J; junction bases left unmatched: 7. The CDR3 is made up of 17 amino acids. As DNA, the CDR3 is TGTGCCAGCAGCCCTCGACAGGGTGACTCTGGGGCCAACGTCCTGACTTTC. This sequence encodes CASSPRQGDSGANVLTF.

The rearrangement joins TRBV21-1 to TRBJ2-7; the DNA was not used to check the table's D call, TRBD2. TRBV21-1 is termed a pseudogene. CDR3 length: 16 amino acids. The CDR3 sequence is CASSTQGLADAYEQYV. The CDR3 DNA sequence: TGTGCCAGCAGCACCCAGGGACTAGCGGACGCCTACGAGCAGTACGTC.

The genes are TRBV21-1 and TRBJ1-1. TRBV21-1 is a pseudogene. The CDR3 is 17 residues long. The CDR3 bases are TGTGCCAGCAGCAAAAGGAGATTTTCACAGGGAGGGACTGAAGCTTTCTTT. It yields the protein CASSKRRFSQGGTEAFF.

The chain recombines TRBV12-5 with TRBJ2-1; D is unclear. Deletions cut 5 bases from V and 8 bases from J, with 16 bases between. From germline, CDR1 is LGHNT and CDR2 FRNRAP. CDR3 length: 14 amino acids. The CDR3 DNA follows: TGTGCTAGTGGTACCCTGACCGTGAGCGATGAGCAGTTCTTC. Its protein product is CASGTLTVSDEQFF. Using reference TRBV12-5 and TRBJ2-1 for the parts outside the CDR3, the full variable domain is DARVTQTPRHKVTEMGQEVTMRCQPILGHNTVFWYRQTMMQGLELLAYFRNRAPLDDSGMPKDRFSAEMPDATLATLKIQPSEPRDSAVYFCASGTLTVSDEQFFGPGTRLTVL.

The chain combines TRBV11-2 with TRBJ2-7; D is possibly TRBD2 (6 bases). CDR1 SGHAT and CDR2 FQNNGV come from the germline V gene. The V end lost 6 bases, the J end lost 7 bases, and 16 bases lay between the germline ends. The CDR3 is 13 residues long. CDR3 DNA sequence: TGTGCCAGCAGTCCTGACCCGGCGGGGGAGCAGTACTTC. Its translation: CASSPDPAGEQYF.

The chain links TRBV28 to TRBJ1-3; 8 bases agree with TRBD1. Germline V gene sequence: CDR1 MDHEN, CDR2 SYDVKM. V trimming: 3 bases; J trimming: 4 bases; junction bases outside the gene matches: 8. The CDR3 has 16 amino acids. The CDR3 DNA follows: TGTGCCAGCAGTTTGCCTGGACAGGGCCAAGGAAACACCATATATTTT. Residues: CASSLPGQGQGNTIYF. Using reference TRBV28 and TRBJ1-3 for the parts outside the CDR3, the full variable domain is DVKVTQSSRYLVKRTGEKVFLECVQDMDHENMFWYRQDPGLGLRLIYFSYDVKMKEKGDIPEGYSVSREKKERFSLILESASTNQTSMYLCASSLPGQGQGNTIYFGEGSWLTVV.

The chain couples TRBV5-4 to TRBJ2-5, with 8 bases matching TRBD2. V shed 3 bases, J shed 4 bases, and the junction held 11 bases outside the gene matches. The CDR3 extends over 16 amino acids. CDR1 is SGHNT and CDR2 is YYREEE in the germline V gene (reference sequence). The CDR3 nucleotides read TGTGCCAGCAGCTCGGCACGCTCCAGCGGGGGAGAGACCCAGTACTTC. Its protein product is CASSSARSSGGETQYF.